Listed below are T cell receptor beta chains from one sample, sequenced in a study of cytomegalovirus exposure and HLA in healthy donors. Profiling relied on immunoSEQ multiplex PCR, and the TCRdb table lists in-frame clones only, not all of them. Of approximately 150,000 clones listed, 75% to 80% are singletons. Input material: PBMCs. These receptors originate from a woman aged 18 to 35 in good health and CMV-seropositive. Both conserved end residues are trimmed from each CDR3. Expanded clones get a size class; other rows say once, few or many, or leave the size out.

length | J | size | V | CDR3
15 | TRBJ2-5 | . | TRBV11-2 | ASSLRLGLAGGETQY
14 | TRBJ2-1 | . | TRBV2 | ASRGQAGARADEQF
14 | TRBJ1-2 | . | TRBV21-1 | ASSKAPGGSNYGYT
14 | TRBJ2-5 | . | TRBV5-4 | ASSSPLAGGQETQY
10 | TRBJ1-5 | . | TRBV27 | ASSLGPGPQH
13 | TRBJ1-1 | . | TRBV18 | ASSQQGDRVTEAF
10 | TRBJ1-2 | . | TRBV6-5 | ASGLRGAGYT
13 | TRBJ2-3 | . | TRBV21-1 | ASSISGGGSDTQY
14 | TRBJ1-1 | few | TRBV21-1 | ASSKDPDRGMSEAF
16 | TRBJ2-2 | few | TRBV4-2 | ASSQESSGVVYTGELF
11 | TRBJ2-5 | few | TRBV5-1 | ASMRDRVETQY
13 | TRBJ1-2 | . | TRBV29-1 | SVEQYRDTGYGYT
13 | TRBJ2-1 | . | TRBV2 | ASSPRGGSYNEQF
15 | TRBJ1-1 | once | TRBV18 | ASSPTAGGLMNTEAF
12 | TRBJ2-2 | . | TRBV15 | ATSRETDTGELF
14 | TRBJ2-1 | . | TRBV11-2 | ASTDKTSRVSNEQF
13 | TRBJ1-2 | . | TRBV5-5 | ASSLARGFGHGYT
12 | TRBJ2-5 | . | TRBV19 | ASSITGRQETQY
10 | TRBJ1-5 | . | TRBV7-9 | ASSLGGGPQH
13 | TRBJ2-1 | once | TRBV7-9 | ASSPYGGQHNEQF
11 | TRBJ1-2 | once | TRBV6-6 | ASSYSAERGYT
14 | TRBJ1-2 | . | TRBV5-1 | ASSLVTGITNYGYT
13 | TRBJ2-4 | . | TRBV7-9 | ASSSRTGRNNIQY
11 | TRBJ1-1 | . | TRBV5-1 | ASSFEGVTEAF
10 | TRBJ1-1 | . | TRBV2 | ASSPTGTEAF
13 | TRBJ1-5 | . | TRBV5-6 | ASSLTDRGNQPQH
13 | TRBJ2-1 | once | TRBV5-5 | ASSLGTGTYNEQF
13 | TRBJ2-1 | few | TRBV6-1 | ASTKGTGAYNEQF
13 | TRBJ2-7 | . | TRBV19 | ASRVQHSLSYEQY
10 | TRBJ1-1 | . | TRBV18 | ASSRLDTEAF
13 | TRBJ2-2 | few | TRBV15 | ATSREGQDTGELF
10 | TRBJ1-1 | . | TRBV30 | AWSPTGGLAF
14 | TRBJ2-1 | few | TRBV4-3 | ASSQDVRGQSNEQF
12 | TRBJ1-2 | . | TRBV7-2 | ASNRGRGGDGYT
13 | TRBJ1-4 | . | TRBV11-2 | ASSLEARQDEKLF
10 | TRBJ1-1 | once | TRBV29-1 | SVGGRDTEAF
13 | TRBJ1-1 | . | TRBV19 | ASTRQGRVSTEAF
13 | TRBJ2-1 | . | TRBV5-1 | ASSLGPSRFNEQF
15 | TRBJ2-7 | . | TRBV6-9 | ASSYSRTSRGSYEQY
11 | TRBJ1-1 | few | TRBV7-9 | ASSARQSPEAF
13 | TRBJ1-2 | . | TRBV18 | ASSDSHPDSYGYT
13 | TRBJ1-1 | . | TRBV7-9 | ASSSRQGAQQEAF
15 | TRBJ2-2 | . | TRBV7-2 | ASSSRTSGGVSGELF
12 | TRBJ2-7 | . | TRBV6-1 | ASSHRDRVDEQY
12 | TRBJ1-2 | few | TRBV6-5 | ASSNLQGNYGYT
16 | TRBJ2-1 | . | TRBV6-1 | ASSEAWGRPKRDNEQF
13 | TRBJ1-1 | . | TRBV5-1 | ASSLGSGMNTEAF
13 | TRBJ1-5 | . | TRBV28 | ASSLGDRAYQPQH
12 | TRBJ2-1 | . | TRBV5-1 | ASSLASAVNEQF